The 18 T cell receptor beta chains below all came from one sample that was sequenced in a study of blood T cells in healthy people across ages. The second PCR ran about 6 to 12 cycles with a sample-barcoded 5' primer and J-beta primers. TCRdb itself ran the 5' RACE reads through MiXCR, one entry per CDR3 protein. The sample comprises 1,800,000 or so distinct CDR3 sequences, about 39% of which are singletons, and roughly 23% rests with the top ten. The sequencing input was blood. The receptors derive from a human donor in good health.

This clonotype was seen many times. The chain has TRBV5-1 and TRBJ1-2; D is undetermined. The CDR3 loop spans 14 amino acids. Germline loops: CDR1 SGHRS, CDR2 YFSETQ. The V end lost 1 base, the J end lost 0 bases, and 7 bases lay between the germline ends. The chain's CDR3 is CASSLNSANYGYTF. The CDR3 coding sequence is TGCGCCAGCAGCTTGAACAGCGCTAACTATGGCTACACCTTC.

This clonotype appeared a few times. The chain has TRBV10-3 and TRBJ2-4; D not resolved. CDR1 is ENHRY, CDR2 SYGVKD, per germline. V shed 2 bases and J shed 13 bases, with 21 bases lying between them. This CDR3 is built from 15 residues. The CDR3 DNA is TGTGCCATCAGTGAGAGCAACCCCTCCGTCAATGAGCAGTACTTC. This translates into CAISESNPSVNEQYF.

The table lists this clonotype with a count of one. This chain uses TRBV12-3 or TRBV12-4 with TRBJ1-5; 7 positions agree with TRBD1. With 4 bases clipped from V and 0 bases from J, the junction kept 15 bases outside the gene matches. This CDR3 is built from 19 residues. The CDR3 sequence is CASSSLSRGKQYSNQPQHF. The CDR3 nucleotides are TGTGCCAGCAGTTCCCTCTCCAGGGGGAAGCAATATAGCAATCAGCCCCAGCATTTT.

The chain has TRBV6-6 and TRBJ1-2, with D perhaps matching TRBD1 (5 bases). CDR3 length equals 14 residues. The V gene's germline CDR1 is MNHNY and CDR2 SVGAGI (reference sequence). Trimming took off 2 bases at V and 4 bases at J, with 11 bases between the two ends. The CDR3 DNA sequence: TGTGCCAGCAGTTACAGGGGACCCCTCTATGGCTACACCTTC. Amino acids: CASSYRGPLYGYTF.

This clonotype has only a few counts. The chain employs TRBV5-1 and TRBJ2-7; D not resolved. This CDR3 comprises 13 residues. The germline V gene has CDR1 SGHRS and CDR2 YFSETQ. Deletions cut 0 bases from V and 7 bases from J, with 11 bases between. The CDR3 DNA sequence: TGCGCCAGCAGCTTGGAACGTGGGGTGGAGCAGTACTTC. Its translation is CASSLERGVEQYF.

To note about this clonotype: A junction end diverges from the germline sequence, so it may reflect a read error. The V gene is TRBV7-9, the J gene TRBJ2-7; 11 bases match TRBD2. The CDR3 is 14 residues long. CDR1 is SEHNR, CDR2 FQNEAQ, per germline (reference sequence). The CDR3 region is CARSRTSGGYEQYF. The CDR3 DNA reads TGTGCCCGCAGCAGAACTAGCGGGGGTTACGAGCAGTACTTC.

This clonotype was counted a few times. V and J are TRBV29-1 and TRBJ2-1, with TRBD1 matching over 10 bases. Trimming at V came to 4 bases and at J to 10 bases, leaving 16 bases not matched to a gene. CDR1 SQVTM and CDR2 ANQGSEA come from the germline V gene. This CDR3 has 16 residues. CDR3 sequence reads: CSVVGQGVFPRYEQFF. DNA for the CDR3: TGCAGCGTTGTAGGACAGGGGGTCTTCCCCAGATACGAGCAGTTCTTC.

The rearrangement joins TRBV6-2 or TRBV6-3 to TRBJ2-4, with D uncertain. The CDR3 runs 13 residues. Trimming pared 7 bases from V and 3 bases from J, leaving 10 bases between. Germline CDR1 reads MNHEY; CDR2 reads SVGEGT. CDR3 bases: TGTGCCAGCAACTGGGCGGACAAAAACATTCAGTACTTC. Its translation is CASNWADKNIQYF.

This clonotype has only a few counts. This chain links TRBV6-5 with TRBJ1-2, with D possibly TRBD1 on 6 matching bases. Germline V gene lookup returns CDR1 MNHEY and CDR2 SVGAGI. The CDR3 is 14 residues long. Trimming took 6 bases from V and 3 from J, leaving 14 bases between them. CDR3 region: CASRILRGDYGYTF. The CDR3 bases are TGTGCCAGCAGGATCCTAAGGGGGGACTATGGCTACACCTTC.

The V call is TRBV6-6, the J call TRBJ1-4, with D maybe TRBD1 (5 bases). Looked up from germline, CDR1 is MNHNY and CDR2 is SVGAGI (reference sequence). Trimming took off 6 bases at V and 8 bases at J, with 16 bases between the two ends. The CDR3 covers 14 residues. CDR3 loop: CASRDQGTREKLFF. The CDR3 DNA reads TGTGCCAGCAGGGATCAGGGAACCCGAGAAAAACTGTTTTTT.

In its sample, this clonotype was seen a few times. The gene calls are TRBV12-3 or TRBV12-4 and TRBJ1-6; 7 nucleotides line up with TRBD1. This CDR3 contains 13 residues. V dropped 5 bases and J dropped 8; count of bases not matched to a gene: 3. For the CDR3, the DNA is TGTGCCAGCAGTCGACAGGGTTATTCACCCCTCCACTTT. This translates into CASSRQGYSPLHF.

J is TRBJ2-3 and V is TRBV6-5; D is possibly TRBD1 (5 bases). The CDR3 contains 14 residues. The V gene's germline CDR1 is MNHEY and CDR2 SVGAGI. V was clipped by 5 bases and J by 1 base, with 10 bases between them. CDR3 in DNA: TGTGCCAGCAGTGACAGCTGGGGCACAGATACGCAGTATTTT. Encoded protein: CASSDSWGTDTQYF.

The V and J genes are TRBV30 and TRBJ2-4; D perhaps matches TRBD2 (6 bases). The end of the DNA is better explained by TRBJ2-7, so the J call may be wrong. Germline V gene data show CDR1 as GTSNPN and CDR2 as SVGIG (reference sequence). The CDR3 length is 14 residues. DNA for the CDR3: TGTGCCTGCGCGGCACCGGGACTCCCCTACGAGCAGTACTTC. This sequence encodes CACAAPGLPYEQYF.

This chain uses TRBV9 with TRBJ1-4, with no clear D. From germline, CDR1 is SGDLS and CDR2 YYNGEE. The CDR3 is made up of 15 amino acids. The ends were cut back, 0 bases at V and 7 bases at J, with 13 bases in the middle. CDR3 nucleotides: TGTGCCAGCAGCGTAGAAGGGCTGGCGGGTGAAAAACTGTTTTTT. Protein product: CASSVEGLAGEKLFF.

This clonotype has a handful of counts. The rearrangement uses TRBV2 and TRBJ1-2, with D unclear. Germline loops: CDR1 SNHLY, CDR2 FYNNEI. V was cut by 4 bases and J by 6 bases, with 6 bases left in between. This CDR3 is built from 11 residues. CDR3 bases: TGTGCCAGCAGTGGGTCCGATGGCTACACCTTC. Its translation: CASSGSDGYTF.

Regarding this clonotype: Germline is not matched at one junction end, which may reflect a read error. V and J are TRBV4-2 and TRBJ1-1; D remains ambiguous. The germline CDR1 and CDR2 sequences are LGHNA and YNFKEQ. The CDR3 totals 14 residues. The DNA of the CDR3 is TGTGCCGGCAGCACACGACGGCCGGACACTGAAGCTTTCTTT. Its translation: CAGSTRRPDTEAFF.

Comments on this clonotype: At one end, the junction sequence differs from germline, possibly due to a read error. The chain is built from TRBV30 and TRBJ2-1; D is unresolved. CDR1 is GTSNPN and CDR2 is SVGIG in the germline V gene (reference sequence). The CDR3 has 13 residues. The CDR3 loop reads CAWSVLSFNEQFF. CDR3 DNA sequence: TGTGCCTGGAGTGTACTGTCCTTCAATGAGCAGTTCTTC.

On this clonotype: At one end the junction does not follow the germline gene, possibly because of a read error. This sequence joins TRBV7-9 and TRBJ2-3; D might be TRBD1 (5 bases). The V gene's germline CDR1 is SEHNR and CDR2 FQNEAQ (reference sequence). This CDR3 comprises 13 residues. The chain's CDR3 is CASSLDETATQYF. The DNA of the CDR3 is TGTGCCAGCAGCTTAGATGAGACAGCTACGCAGTATTTT.